This T cell receptor (beta chain) emerged from a study of T cells in Graves' hyperthyroidism and ophthalmopathy. Study results and caveats: With a median lead of approximately 6.4 months before onset, the model predicted ophthalmopathy. Blood also showed most of the thyroid clonotypes that were expanded above 0.001.

The study left out patients who had uncontrolled infection, other autoimmune disease, pregnancy or lactation. The investigators amplified TCR beta CDR3 regions from RNA transcripts. During a first-round RT-PCR of the TCR CDR3, the HTBI primer set was used. One entry per CDR3 protein, called by TCRdb with MiXCR from the multiplex PCR reads. Among 250,000 or so distinct CDR3 sequences listed, about 16% were seen once. V lost 1 base to trimming and J lost 0 bases; unmatched junction nucleotides: 5. The germline V gene has CDR1 SGHVS and CDR2 FNYEAQ. CDR3 size: 18 residues. In this sample, this clonotype turned up a few times. Its antigen is unidentified.

This chain uses TRBV7-6 with TRBJ2-6, with TRBD1 identical over 8 bases. The origin of this receptor is a woman aged 18-35 years with Graves' ophthalmopathy. The material sequenced was blood. The CDR3 DNA is TGTGCCAGCAGCTTAGAGTTTACAGGGGGCTCTGGGGCCAACGTCCTGACTTTC. Translated, it gives CASSLEFTGGSGANVLTF.